Shown below are 10 T cell receptor beta chains from a single sample sequenced in a study of cytomegalovirus exposure and HLA in healthy donors. Method: immunoSEQ multiplex PCR; TCRdb's copy keeps in-frame clones and lacks some. The sample carries 99,000 or so clones, more than 85% recorded once. The material sequenced was PBMCs. The origin of the receptors is a woman younger than 35 in good health and CMV-seropositive.

The rearrangement joins TRBV6-1 to TRBJ1-1; the D gene is possibly TRBD1 (6 bases). Germline lookup yields CDR1 MNHNS and CDR2 SASEGT. V gave up 6 bases and J gave up 4 bases, with 18 bases separating them. The CDR3 is made up of 15 amino acids. The CDR3 bases are TGTGCCAGCAGAACCCATGGGGGCGCGGGCACTGAAGCTTTCTTT. This encodes CASRTHGGAGTEAFF.

This rearrangement joins TRBV10-3 to TRBJ1-2, with 8 bases fitting TRBD1. The CDR3 length is 16 residues. V lost 3 bases to trimming and J lost 3 bases; unmatched junction nucleotides: 9. CDR1 ENHRY and CDR2 SYGVKD come from the germline V gene. The DNA for the CDR3 is TGTGCCATCAGTGATCCCGACAGGGGACGTTACTATGGCTACACCTTC. It encodes CAISDPDRGRYYGYTF.

The chain is built from TRBV13 and TRBJ2-5; D may be TRBD2 (5 bases). The CDR3 has 15 amino acids. The germline V gene encodes CDR1 PRHDT and CDR2 FYEKMQ (reference sequence). Trimming left V 5 bases short and J 0 bases short, with 13 bases between. The CDR3 loop is CASSPRGQDQETQYF. The CDR3 coding sequence is TGTGCCAGCAGCCCCCGCGGGCAGGACCAAGAGACCCAGTACTTC.

The chain carries TRBV5-1 and TRBJ2-3; TRBD1 matches at 8 bases. Germline assignment: CDR1 SGHRS and CDR2 YFSETQ. J was trimmed by 4 bases and V by 2 bases; bases with no gene match: 3. The CDR3 length is 14 residues. This chain's CDR3 is CASSFEQGADTQYF. The CDR3 nucleotides read TGCGCCAGCAGCTTTGAACAGGGGGCAGATACGCAGTATTTT.

V is TRBV5-1 and J is TRBJ2-6, with D hard to call. Trimming took off 0 bases at V and 4 bases at J, with 11 bases between the two ends. The CDR3 runs 16 residues. The V gene's germline CDR1 is SGHRS and CDR2 YFSETQ. The CDR3 here is CASSLAGFSGANVLTF. In DNA form, the CDR3 reads TGCGCCAGCAGCTTGGCCGGTTTTTCCGGGGCCAACGTCCTGACTTTC.

The V gene is TRBV6-6, the J gene TRBJ1-2; TRBD1 matches at 7 bases. V shed 1 base, J shed 5 bases, and the junction held 4 bases outside the gene matches. The CDR3 totals 14 residues. Per the germline V gene, CDR1 is MNHNY and CDR2 is SVGAGI (reference sequence). Here the CDR3 reads CASSYLAGGYGYTF. Here the CDR3 DNA reads TGTGCCAGCAGTTACTTGGCAGGGGGATATGGCTACACCTTC.

This clone was picked up one time. The chain carries TRBV5-6 and TRBJ2-2, with D tentatively TRBD2 (5 bases). The CDR3 length is 15 residues. CDR1 SGHDT and CDR2 YYEEEE come from the germline V gene. With 5 bases removed from V and 1 base from J, the gap between germline ends came to 12 bases. In DNA form, the CDR3 reads TGTGCCAGCAGTTGGGGAGTGAAGAACACCGGGGAGCTGTTTTTT. The encoded protein is CASSWGVKNTGELFF.

J is TRBJ2-7 and V is TRBV6-1; 9 bases agree with TRBD1. CDR1 is MNHNS and CDR2 is SASEGT in the germline V gene. The trim removed 7 bases at V and 2 bases at J, leaving 3 bases unmatched. The CDR3 sequence is 13 residues long. CDR3 sequence (DNA): TGTGCCAGCAACCGGGACAGGGCCTACGAGCAGTACTTC. Translation gives CASNRDRAYEQYF.

The chain is built from TRBV18 and TRBJ2-3; 7 nucleotides match TRBD2. Trimming cost V 2 bases and J 4 bases; bases outside gene matches: 3. From germline, CDR1 is KGHSH and CDR2 LQKENI. The CDR3 has 14 residues. The CDR3 bases are TGTGCCAGCTCACCAAACGCGGGGGCAGATACGCAGTATTTT. As protein: CASSPNAGADTQYF.

The chain uses TRBV28 and TRBJ2-7, with TRBD1 identical over 10 bases. After removal of 6 bases from V and 3 bases from J, the junction contained 5 bases not matched to a gene. Germline V gene data show CDR1 as MDHEN and CDR2 as SYDVKM. CDR3 size: 14 residues. The CDR3 protein is CASRLGQGVYEQYF. For the CDR3, the DNA is TGTGCCAGCAGACTCGGACAGGGGGTCTACGAGCAGTACTTC.